This T cell receptor beta chain was retrieved from a study of regulatory T cells in long-lasting Graves disease. Study-level findings and limits: TRBV28, TRBJ1-2 and TRBJ2-5 emerged as the favored segments in persistent disease.

As for this clonotype: The antigen remains unidentified.

CDR1 and CDR2 (germline): MNHEY, SMNVEV (reference sequence). After removal of 9 bases from V and 6 bases from J, the junction contained 6 bases not matched to a gene. CDR3 size: 13 residues. Time point given: newly diagnosed GD, antithyroid drugs for less than 3 months. The authors made the TCR library using RNA they extracted from PBMCs. In building TCR beta libraries, iRepertoire HTBI primers were used together with Arm-PCR of CDR3 regions. MiXCR, run by TCRdb on the multiplex PCR reads, gives a single entry per CDR3 protein. In the table there are approximately 400,000 distinct CDR3 sequences, roughly a sixth of which are singletons.

The rearrangement links TRBV27 to TRBJ2-2; TRBD1 agrees at 8 bases. Sequencing was performed on peripheral blood mononuclear cells (PBMCs), taken at new diagnosis, from a patient treated with antithyroid drugs. The receptor was isolated from a female donor with Graves disease. The CDR3 region is CASQDRAAGELFF. As DNA, the CDR3 is TGTGCCAGTCAGGACAGGGCTGCCGGGGAGCTGTTTTTT.